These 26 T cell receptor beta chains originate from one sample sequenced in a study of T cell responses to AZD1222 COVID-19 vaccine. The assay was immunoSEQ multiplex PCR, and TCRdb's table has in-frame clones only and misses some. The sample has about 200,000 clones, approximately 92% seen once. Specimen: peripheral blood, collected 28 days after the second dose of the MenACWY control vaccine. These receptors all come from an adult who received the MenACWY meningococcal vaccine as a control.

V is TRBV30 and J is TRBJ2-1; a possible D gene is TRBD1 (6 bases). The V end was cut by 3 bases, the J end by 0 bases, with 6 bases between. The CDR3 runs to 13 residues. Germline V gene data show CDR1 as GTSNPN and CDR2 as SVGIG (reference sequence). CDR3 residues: CAWRTGSYNEQFF. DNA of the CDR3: TGTGCCTGGAGGACAGGCTCCTACAATGAGCAGTTCTTC.

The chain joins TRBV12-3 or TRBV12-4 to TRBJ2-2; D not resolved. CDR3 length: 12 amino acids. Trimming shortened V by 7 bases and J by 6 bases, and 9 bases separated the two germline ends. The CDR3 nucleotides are TGTGCCAGCACCCCCCCCGCCGGGGAGCTGTTTTTT. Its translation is CASTPPAGELFF.

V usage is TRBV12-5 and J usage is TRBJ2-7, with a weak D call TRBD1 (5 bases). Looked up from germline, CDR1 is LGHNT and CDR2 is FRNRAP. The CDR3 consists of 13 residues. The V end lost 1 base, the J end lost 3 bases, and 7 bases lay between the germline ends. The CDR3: CASGLGGLYEQYF. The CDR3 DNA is TGTGCTAGTGGTTTGGGGGGCCTCTACGAGCAGTACTTC. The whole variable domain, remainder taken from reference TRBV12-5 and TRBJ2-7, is DARVTQTPRHKVTEMGQEVTMRCQPILGHNTVFWYRQTMMQGLELLAYFRNRAPLDDSGMPKDRFSAEMPDATLATLKIQPSEPRDSAVYFCASGLGGLYEQYFGPGTRLTVT.

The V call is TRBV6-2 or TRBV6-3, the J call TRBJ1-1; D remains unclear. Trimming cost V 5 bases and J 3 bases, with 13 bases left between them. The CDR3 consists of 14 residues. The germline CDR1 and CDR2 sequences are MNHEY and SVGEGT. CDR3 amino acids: CASSPLVDYTEAFF. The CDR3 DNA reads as TGTGCCAGCAGTCCCTTAGTAGACTACACTGAAGCTTTCTTT.

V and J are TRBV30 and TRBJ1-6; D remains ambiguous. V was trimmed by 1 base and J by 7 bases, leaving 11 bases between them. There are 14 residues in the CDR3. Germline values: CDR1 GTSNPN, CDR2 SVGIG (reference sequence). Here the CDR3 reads CAWSGPPSNSPLHF. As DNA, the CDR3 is TGTGCCTGGAGTGGGCCGCCGTCCAATTCACCCCTCCACTTT.

As DNA, the CDR3 is TGTGCCAGCAGGGGACTCAATTCCTACGAGCAGTACTTC. Amino acids: CASRGLNSYEQYF. The chain couples TRBV25-1 to TRBJ2-7, with a weak D call TRBD2 (6 bases). The CDR3 is made up of 13 amino acids. V lost 6 bases to trimming and J lost 1 base, with 10 bases between them. The germline V gene encodes CDR1 MGHDK and CDR2 SYGVNS.

The CDR3 sequence is CASSAQGNEQFF. The CDR3 bases are TGTGCCAGCTCAGCACAGGGAAATGAGCAGTTCTTC. J is TRBJ2-1 and V is TRBV18; D possibly corresponds to TRBD1 (6 bases). Trimming cost V 5 bases and J 7 bases, with 9 bases left between them. The V gene's germline CDR1 is KGHSH and CDR2 LQKENI. CDR3 length equals 12 residues.

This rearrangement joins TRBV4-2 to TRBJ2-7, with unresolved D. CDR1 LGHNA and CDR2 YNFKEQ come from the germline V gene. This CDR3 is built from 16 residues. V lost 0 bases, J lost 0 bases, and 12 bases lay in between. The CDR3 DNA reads TGTGCCAGCAGCCAAGAAGCAGCGCCCAGCTCCTACGAGCAGTACTTC. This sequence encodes CASSQEAAPSSYEQYF.

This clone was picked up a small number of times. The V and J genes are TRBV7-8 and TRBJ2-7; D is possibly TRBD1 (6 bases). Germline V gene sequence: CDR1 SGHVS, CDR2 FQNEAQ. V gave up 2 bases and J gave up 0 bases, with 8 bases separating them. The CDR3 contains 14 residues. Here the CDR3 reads CASSLQGLSYEQYF. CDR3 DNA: TGTGCCAGCAGCTTACAGGGGCTCTCCTACGAGCAGTACTTC.

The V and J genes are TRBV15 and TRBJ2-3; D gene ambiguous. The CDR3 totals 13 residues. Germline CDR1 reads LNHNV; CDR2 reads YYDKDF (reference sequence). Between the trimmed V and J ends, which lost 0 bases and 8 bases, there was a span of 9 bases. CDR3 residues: CATSREVLGTQYF. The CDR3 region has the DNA TGTGCCACCAGCAGAGAGGTTCTGGGTACGCAGTATTTT.

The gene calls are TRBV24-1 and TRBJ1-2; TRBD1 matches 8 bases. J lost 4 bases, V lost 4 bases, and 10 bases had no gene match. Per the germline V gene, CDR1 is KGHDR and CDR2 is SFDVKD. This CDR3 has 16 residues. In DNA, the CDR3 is TGTGCCACCAGTGAGCGACAGGGGCCCACCTCCTATGGCTACACCTTC. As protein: CATSERQGPTSYGYTF.

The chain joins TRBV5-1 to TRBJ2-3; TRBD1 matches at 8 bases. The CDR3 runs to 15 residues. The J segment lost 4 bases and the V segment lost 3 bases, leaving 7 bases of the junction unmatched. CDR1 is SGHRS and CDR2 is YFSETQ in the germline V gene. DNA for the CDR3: TGCGCCAGCAGCTCCGGACAGGGCGGTGCAGATACGCAGTATTTT. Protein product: CASSSGQGGADTQYF.

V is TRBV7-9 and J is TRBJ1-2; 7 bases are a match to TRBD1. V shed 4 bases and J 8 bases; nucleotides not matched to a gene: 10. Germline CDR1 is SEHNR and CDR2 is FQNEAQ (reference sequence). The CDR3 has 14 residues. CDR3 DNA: TGTGCCAGCAGCTCTACAGGGGTCCTCGGCGGCTACACCTTC. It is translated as CASSSTGVLGGYTF.

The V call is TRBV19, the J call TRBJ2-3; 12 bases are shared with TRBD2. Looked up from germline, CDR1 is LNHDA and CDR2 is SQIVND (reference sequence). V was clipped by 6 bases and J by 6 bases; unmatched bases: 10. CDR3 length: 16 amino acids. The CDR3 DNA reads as TGTGCCAGTAGACAGACCTCTAGCGGGAGGGCGGATACGCAGTATTTT. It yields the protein CASRQTSSGRADTQYF.

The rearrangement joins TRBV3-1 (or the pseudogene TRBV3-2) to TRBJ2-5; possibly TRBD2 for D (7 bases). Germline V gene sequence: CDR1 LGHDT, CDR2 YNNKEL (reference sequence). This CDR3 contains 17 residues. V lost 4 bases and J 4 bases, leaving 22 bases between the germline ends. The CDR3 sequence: CASSLTPGAGARETQYF. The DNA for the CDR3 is TGTGCCAGCAGCCTCACGCCGGGGGCGGGAGCGCGAGAGACCCAGTACTTC.

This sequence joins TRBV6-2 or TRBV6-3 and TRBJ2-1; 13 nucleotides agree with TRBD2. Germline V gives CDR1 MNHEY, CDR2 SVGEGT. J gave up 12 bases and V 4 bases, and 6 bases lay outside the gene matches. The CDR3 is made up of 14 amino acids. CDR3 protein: CASSSPGLAGRQFF. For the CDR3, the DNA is TGTGCCAGCAGTTCGCCGGGACTAGCGGGACGGCAGTTCTTC.

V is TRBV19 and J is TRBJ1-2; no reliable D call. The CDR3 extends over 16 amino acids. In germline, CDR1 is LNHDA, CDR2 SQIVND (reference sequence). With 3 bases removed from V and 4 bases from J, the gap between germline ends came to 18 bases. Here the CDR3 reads CASSILPTGMGYGYTF. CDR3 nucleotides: TGTGCCAGTAGTATTTTGCCCACGGGGATGGGCTATGGCTACACCTTC.

CDR3 sequence reads: CASSQVSGGEQFF. The DNA of the CDR3 is TGTGCCAGCAGCCAAGTCTCCGGAGGAGAGCAGTTCTTC. The rearrangement joins TRBV3-1 (or the pseudogene TRBV3-2) to TRBJ2-1, with D maybe TRBD2 (5 bases). Per the germline V gene, CDR1 is LGHDT and CDR2 is YNNKEL (reference sequence). The CDR3 is made up of 13 amino acids. V lost 1 base and J 10 bases, leaving 11 bases between the germline ends.

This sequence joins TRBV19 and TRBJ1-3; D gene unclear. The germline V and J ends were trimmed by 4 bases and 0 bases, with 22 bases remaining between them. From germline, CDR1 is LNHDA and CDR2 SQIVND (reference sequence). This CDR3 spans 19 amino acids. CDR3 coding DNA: TGTGCCAGTAGTACTCCGGACCAGCTAACACTTTACTCTGGAAACACCATATATTTT. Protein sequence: CASSTPDQLTLYSGNTIYF.

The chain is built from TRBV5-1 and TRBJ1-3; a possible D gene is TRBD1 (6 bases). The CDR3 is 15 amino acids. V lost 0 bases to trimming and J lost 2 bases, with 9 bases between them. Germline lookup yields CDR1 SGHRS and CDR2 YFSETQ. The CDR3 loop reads CASSLGDIPGNTIYF. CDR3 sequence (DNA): TGCGCCAGCAGCTTGGGGGACATACCTGGAAACACCATATATTTT.

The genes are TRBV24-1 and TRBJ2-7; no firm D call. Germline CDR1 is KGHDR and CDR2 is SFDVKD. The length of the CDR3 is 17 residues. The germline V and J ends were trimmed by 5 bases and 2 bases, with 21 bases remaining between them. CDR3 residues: CATSARGNASKPYEQYF. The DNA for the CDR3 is TGTGCCACCAGTGCTCGCGGCAACGCCAGCAAACCCTACGAGCAGTACTTC.

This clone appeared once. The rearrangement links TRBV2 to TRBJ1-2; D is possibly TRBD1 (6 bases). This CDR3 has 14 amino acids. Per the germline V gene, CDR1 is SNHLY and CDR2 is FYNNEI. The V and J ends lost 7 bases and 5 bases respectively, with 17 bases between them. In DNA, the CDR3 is TGTGCCAGCACTCGGGACACTGGAGGATATGGCTACACCTTC. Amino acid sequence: CASTRDTGGYGYTF.

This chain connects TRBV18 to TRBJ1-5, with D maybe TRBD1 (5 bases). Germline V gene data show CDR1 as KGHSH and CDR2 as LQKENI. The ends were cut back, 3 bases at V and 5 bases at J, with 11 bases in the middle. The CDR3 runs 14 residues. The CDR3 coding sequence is TGTGCCAGCTCACCGGGCAGGGCAGATCAGCCCCAGCATTTT. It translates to CASSPGRADQPQHF. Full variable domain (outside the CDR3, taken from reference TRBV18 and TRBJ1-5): NAGVMQNPRHLVRRRGQEARLRCSPMKGHSHVYWYRQLPEEGLKFMVYLQKENIIDESGMPKERFSAEFPKEGPSILRIQQVVRGDSAAYFCASSPGRADQPQHFGDGTRLSIL.

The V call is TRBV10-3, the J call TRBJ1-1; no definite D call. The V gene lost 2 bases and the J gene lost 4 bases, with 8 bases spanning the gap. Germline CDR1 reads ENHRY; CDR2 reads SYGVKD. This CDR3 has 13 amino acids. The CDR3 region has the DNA TGTGCCATCAGTGAGCCGGAGGGCACTGAAGCTTTCTTT. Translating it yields CAISEPEGTEAFF.

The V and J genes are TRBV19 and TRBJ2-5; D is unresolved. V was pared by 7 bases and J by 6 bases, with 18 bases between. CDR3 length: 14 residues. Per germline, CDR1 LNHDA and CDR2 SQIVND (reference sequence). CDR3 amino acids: CASNNPGRGQTQYF. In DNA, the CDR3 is TGTGCCAGTAACAATCCTGGGCGAGGACAGACCCAGTACTTC. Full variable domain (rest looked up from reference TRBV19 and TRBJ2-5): DGGITQSPKYLFRKEGQNVTLSCEQNLNHDAMYWYRQDPGQGLRLIYYSQIVNDFQKGDIAEGYSVSREKKESFPLTVTSAQKNPTAFYLCASNNPGRGQTQYFGPGTRLLVL.

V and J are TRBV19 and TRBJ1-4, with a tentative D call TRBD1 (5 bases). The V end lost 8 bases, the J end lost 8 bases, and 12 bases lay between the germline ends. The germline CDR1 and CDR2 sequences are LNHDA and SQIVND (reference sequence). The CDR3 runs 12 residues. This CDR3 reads CASGTGREKLFF. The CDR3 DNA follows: TGTGCCAGTGGTACAGGCAGGGAAAAACTGTTTTTT. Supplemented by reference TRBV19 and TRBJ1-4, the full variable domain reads DGGITQSPKYLFRKEGQNVTLSCEQNLNHDAMYWYRQDPGQGLRLIYYSQIVNDFQKGDIAEGYSVSREKKESFPLTVTSAQKNPTAFYLCASGTGREKLFFGSGTQLSVL.